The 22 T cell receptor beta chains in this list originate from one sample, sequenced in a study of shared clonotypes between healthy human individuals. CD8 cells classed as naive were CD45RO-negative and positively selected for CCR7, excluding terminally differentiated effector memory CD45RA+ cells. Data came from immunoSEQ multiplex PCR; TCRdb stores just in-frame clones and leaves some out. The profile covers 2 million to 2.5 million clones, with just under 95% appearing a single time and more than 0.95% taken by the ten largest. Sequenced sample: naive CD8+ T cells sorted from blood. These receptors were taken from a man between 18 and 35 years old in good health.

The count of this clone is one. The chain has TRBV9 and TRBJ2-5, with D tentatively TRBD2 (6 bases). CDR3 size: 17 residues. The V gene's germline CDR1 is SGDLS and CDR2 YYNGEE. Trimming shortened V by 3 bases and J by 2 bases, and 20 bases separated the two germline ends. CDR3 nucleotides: TGTGCCAGCAGCGCCGGCCGGCCGCCCCGGGAGCAAGAGACCCAGTACTTC. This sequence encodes CASSAGRPPREQETQYF.

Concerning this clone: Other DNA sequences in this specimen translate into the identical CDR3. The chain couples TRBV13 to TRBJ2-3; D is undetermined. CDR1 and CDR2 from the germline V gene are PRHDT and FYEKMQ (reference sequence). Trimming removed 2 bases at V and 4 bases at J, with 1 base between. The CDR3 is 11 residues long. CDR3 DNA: TGTGCCAGCAGCTTATCAGATACGCAGTATTTT. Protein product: CASSLSDTQYF. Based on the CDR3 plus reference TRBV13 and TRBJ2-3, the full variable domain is AAGVIQSPRHLIKEKRETATLKCYPIPRHDTVYWYQQGPGQDPQFLISFYEKMQSDKGSIPDRFSAQQFSDYHSELNMSSLELGDSALYFCASSLSDTQYFGPGTRLTVL.

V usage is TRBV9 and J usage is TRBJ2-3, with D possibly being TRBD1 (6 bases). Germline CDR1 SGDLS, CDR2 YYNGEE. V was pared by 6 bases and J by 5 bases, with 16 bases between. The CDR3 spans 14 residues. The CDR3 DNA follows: TGTGCCAGCAAATCACCAGCAGGGGAAGATACGCAGTATTTT. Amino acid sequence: CASKSPAGEDTQYF.

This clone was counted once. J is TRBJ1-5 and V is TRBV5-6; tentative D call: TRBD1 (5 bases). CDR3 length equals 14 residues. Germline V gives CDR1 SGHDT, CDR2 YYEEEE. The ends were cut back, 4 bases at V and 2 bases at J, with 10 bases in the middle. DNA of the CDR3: TGTGCCAGCAGCGCCGGGGGAGGCAATCAGCCCCAGCATTTT. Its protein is CASSAGGGNQPQHF.

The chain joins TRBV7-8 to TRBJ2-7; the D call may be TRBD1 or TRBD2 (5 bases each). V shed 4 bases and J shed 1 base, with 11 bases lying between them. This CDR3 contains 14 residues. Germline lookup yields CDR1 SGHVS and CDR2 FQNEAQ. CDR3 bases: TGTGCCAGCAGCTCTCGGGACCGATCCTACGAGCAGTACTTC. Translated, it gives CASSSRDRSYEQYF. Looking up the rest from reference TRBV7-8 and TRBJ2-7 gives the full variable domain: GAGVSQSPRYKVAKRGQDVALRCDPISGHVSLFWYQQALGQGPEFLTYFQNEAQLDKSGLPSDRFFAERPEGSVSTLKIQRTQQEDSAVYLCASSSRDRSYEQYFGPGTRLTVT.

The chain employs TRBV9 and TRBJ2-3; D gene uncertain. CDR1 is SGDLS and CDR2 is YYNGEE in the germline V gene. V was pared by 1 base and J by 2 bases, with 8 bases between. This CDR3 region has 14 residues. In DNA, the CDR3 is TGTGCCAGCAGCGTAACTCGCTCCACAGATACGCAGTATTTT. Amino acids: CASSVTRSTDTQYF. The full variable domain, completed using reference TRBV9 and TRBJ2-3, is DSGVTQTPKHLITATGQRVTLRCSPRSGDLSVYWYQQSLDQGLQFLIQYYNGEERAKGNILERFSAQQFPDLHSELNLSSLELGDSALYFCASSVTRSTDTQYFGPGTRLTVL.

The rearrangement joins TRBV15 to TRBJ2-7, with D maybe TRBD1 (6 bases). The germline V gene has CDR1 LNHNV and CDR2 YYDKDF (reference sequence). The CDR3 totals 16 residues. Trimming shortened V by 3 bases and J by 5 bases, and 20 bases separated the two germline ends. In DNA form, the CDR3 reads TGTGCCACCAGCAGTACCGGGACATCATTCGACCACGAGCAGTACTTC. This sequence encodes CATSSTGTSFDHEQYF. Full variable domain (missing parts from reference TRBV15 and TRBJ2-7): DAMVIQNPRYQVTQFGKPVTLSCSQTLNHNVMYWYQQKSSQAPKLLFHYYDKDFNNEADTPDNFQSRRPNTSFCFLDIRSPGLGDTAMYLCATSSTGTSFDHEQYFGPGTRLTVT.

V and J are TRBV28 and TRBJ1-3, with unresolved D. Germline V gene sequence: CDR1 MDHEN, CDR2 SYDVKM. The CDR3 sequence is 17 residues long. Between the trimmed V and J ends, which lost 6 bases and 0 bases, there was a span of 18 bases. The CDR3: CASRRLTPTDSGNTIYF. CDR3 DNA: TGTGCCAGCAGACGTTTGACCCCCACAGACTCTGGAAACACCATATATTTT.

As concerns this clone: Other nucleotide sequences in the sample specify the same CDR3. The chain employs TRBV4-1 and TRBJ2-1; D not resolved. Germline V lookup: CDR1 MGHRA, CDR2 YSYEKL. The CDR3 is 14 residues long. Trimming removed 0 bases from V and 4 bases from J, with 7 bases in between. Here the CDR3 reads CASSQEGAYNEQFF. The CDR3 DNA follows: TGCGCCAGCAGCCAAGAAGGAGCATACAATGAGCAGTTCTTC.

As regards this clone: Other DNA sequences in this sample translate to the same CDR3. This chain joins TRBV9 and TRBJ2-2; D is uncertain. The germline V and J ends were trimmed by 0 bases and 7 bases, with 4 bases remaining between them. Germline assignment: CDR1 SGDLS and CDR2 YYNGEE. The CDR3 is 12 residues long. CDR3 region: CASSVGDGELFF. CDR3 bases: TGTGCCAGCAGCGTAGGAGACGGGGAGCTGTTTTTT.

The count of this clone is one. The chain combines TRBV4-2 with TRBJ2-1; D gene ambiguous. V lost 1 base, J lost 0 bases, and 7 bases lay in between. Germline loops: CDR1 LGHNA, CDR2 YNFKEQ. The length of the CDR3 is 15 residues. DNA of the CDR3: TGTGCCAGCAGCCAAGCTCACAGCTCCTACAATGAGCAGTTCTTC. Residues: CASSQAHSSYNEQFF.

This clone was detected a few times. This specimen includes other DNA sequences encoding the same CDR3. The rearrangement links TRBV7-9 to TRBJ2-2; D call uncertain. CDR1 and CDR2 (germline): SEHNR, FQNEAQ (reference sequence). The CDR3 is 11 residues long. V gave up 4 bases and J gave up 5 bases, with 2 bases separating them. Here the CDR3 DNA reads TGTGCCAGCAGCTCAACCGGGGAGCTGTTTTTT. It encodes CASSSTGELFF. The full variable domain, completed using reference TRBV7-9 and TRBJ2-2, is DTGVSQNPRHKITKRGQNVTFRCDPISEHNRLYWYRQTLGQGPEFLTYFQNEAQLEKSRLLSDRFSAERPKGSFSTLEIQRTEQGDSAMYLCASSSTGELFFGEGSRLTVL.

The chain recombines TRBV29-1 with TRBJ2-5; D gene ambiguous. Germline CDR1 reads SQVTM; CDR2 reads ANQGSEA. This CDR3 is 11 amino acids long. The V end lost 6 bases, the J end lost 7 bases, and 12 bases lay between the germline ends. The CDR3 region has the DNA TGCAGCGTCCCCCTTTTTGGGACCCAGTACTTC. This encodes CSVPLFGTQYF.

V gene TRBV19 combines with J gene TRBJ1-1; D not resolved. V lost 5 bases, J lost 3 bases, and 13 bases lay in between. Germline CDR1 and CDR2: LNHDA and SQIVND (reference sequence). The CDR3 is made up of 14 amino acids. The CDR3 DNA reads TGTGCCAGTAGTCTCCAGGTGTGGGACACTGAAGCTTTCTTT. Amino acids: CASSLQVWDTEAFF.

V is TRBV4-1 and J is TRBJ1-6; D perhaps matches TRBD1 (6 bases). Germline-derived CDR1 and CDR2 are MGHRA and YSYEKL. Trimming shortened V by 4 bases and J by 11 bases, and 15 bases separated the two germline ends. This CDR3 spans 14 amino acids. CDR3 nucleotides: TGCGCCAGCAGCCCCCGTAAGTGGGGGCCACCCCTCCACTTT. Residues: CASSPRKWGPPLHF.

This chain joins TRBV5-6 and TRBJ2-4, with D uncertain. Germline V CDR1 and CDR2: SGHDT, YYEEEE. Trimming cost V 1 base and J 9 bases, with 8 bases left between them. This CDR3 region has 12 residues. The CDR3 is CASSLTVGIQYF. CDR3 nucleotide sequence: TGTGCCAGCAGCTTGACGGTAGGCATTCAGTACTTC.

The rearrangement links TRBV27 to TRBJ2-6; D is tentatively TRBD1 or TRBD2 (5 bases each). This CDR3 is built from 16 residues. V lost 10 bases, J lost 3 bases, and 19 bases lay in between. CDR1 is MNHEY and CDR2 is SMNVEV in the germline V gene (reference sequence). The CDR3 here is CATSPTGGFGANVLTF. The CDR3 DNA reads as TGTGCCACCTCTCCCACAGGAGGATTTGGGGCCAACGTCCTGACTTTC.

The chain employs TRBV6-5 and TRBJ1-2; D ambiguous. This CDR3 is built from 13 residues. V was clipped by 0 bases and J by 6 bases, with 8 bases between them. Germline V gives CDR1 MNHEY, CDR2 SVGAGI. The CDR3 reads CASSYSGSDGYTF. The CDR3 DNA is TGTGCCAGCAGTTACTCTGGGTCGGATGGCTACACCTTC.

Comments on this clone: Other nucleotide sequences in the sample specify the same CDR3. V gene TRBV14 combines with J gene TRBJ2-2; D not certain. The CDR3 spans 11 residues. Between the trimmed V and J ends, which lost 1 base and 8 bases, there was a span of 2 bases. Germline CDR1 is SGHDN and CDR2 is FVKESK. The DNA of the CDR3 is TGTGCCAGCAGCCAAGGTGGGGAGCTGTTTTTT. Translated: CASSQGGELFF. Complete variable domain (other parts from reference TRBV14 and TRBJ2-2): EAGVTQFPSHSVIEKGQTVTLRCDPISGHDNLYWYRRVMGKEIKFLLHFVKESKQDESGMPNNRFLAERTGGTYSTLKVQPAELEDSGVYFCASSQGGELFFGEGSRLTVL.

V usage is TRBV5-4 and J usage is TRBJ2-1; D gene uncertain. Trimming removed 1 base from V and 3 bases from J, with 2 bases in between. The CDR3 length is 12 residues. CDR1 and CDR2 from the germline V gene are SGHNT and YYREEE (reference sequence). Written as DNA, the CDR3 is TGTGCCAGCAGCTTGAACTACAATGAGCAGTTCTTC. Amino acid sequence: CASSLNYNEQFF. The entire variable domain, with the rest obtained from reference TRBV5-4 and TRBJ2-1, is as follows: ETGVTQSPTHLIKTRGQQVTLRCSSQSGHNTVSWYQQALGQGPQFIFQYYREEENGRGNFPPRFSGLQFPNYSSELNVNALELDDSALYLCASSLNYNEQFFGPGTRLTVL.

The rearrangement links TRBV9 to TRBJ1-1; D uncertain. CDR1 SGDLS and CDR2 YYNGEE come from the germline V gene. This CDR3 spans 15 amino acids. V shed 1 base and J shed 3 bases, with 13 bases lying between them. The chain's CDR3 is CASSVSSLGDTEAFF. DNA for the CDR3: TGTGCCAGCAGCGTAAGCTCCTTGGGAGACACTGAAGCTTTCTTT. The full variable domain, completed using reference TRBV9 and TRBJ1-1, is DSGVTQTPKHLITATGQRVTLRCSPRSGDLSVYWYQQSLDQGLQFLIQYYNGEERAKGNILERFSAQQFPDLHSELNLSSLELGDSALYFCASSVSSLGDTEAFFGQGTRLTVV.

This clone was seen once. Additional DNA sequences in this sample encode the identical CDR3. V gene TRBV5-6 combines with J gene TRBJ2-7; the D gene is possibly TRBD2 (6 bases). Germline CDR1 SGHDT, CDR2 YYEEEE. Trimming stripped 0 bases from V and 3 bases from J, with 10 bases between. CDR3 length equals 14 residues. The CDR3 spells CASSLGLRGYEQYF. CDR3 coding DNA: TGTGCCAGCAGCTTGGGGCTGCGGGGCTACGAGCAGTACTTC.